The rows below give T cell receptor beta chains drawn from one sample of a study of cytomegalovirus exposure and HLA in healthy donors. Method: immunoSEQ multiplex PCR; TCRdb's copy keeps in-frame clones and lacks some. The sample contains roughly 150,000 clones, roughly 85% of which appear only once. The sample comprised PBMCs. Receptor source: a male donor in good health and CMV-seronegative. Each CDR3 is given with its conserved first and last residue. D genes are given only for firm matches. Not every row has a clone size; where given, it reads once, few, many or a size class.

>TRBV7-2|.|TRBJ2-1|.
TGTGCCAGCAGCCCGCAACCGGGTCTCATCAATGAGCAGTTCTTC
CASSPQPGLINEQFF
>TRBV18|few|TRBJ1-2|.
TGTGCCAGCTCACCCACCAGAAACTATGGCTACACCTTC
CASSPTRNYGYTF
>TRBV7-7|few|TRBJ2-5|.
TGTGCCAGCAGCTTAGCGTTCAGGTCGCCCCAGTACTTC
CASSLAFRSPQYF
>TRBV7-2|.|TRBJ2-6|.
TGTGCCAGCAGCTACAGGGTTGTCACTGGGGCCAACGTCCTGACTTTC
CASSYRVVTGANVLTF
>TRBV7-9|.|TRBJ1-2|.
TGTGCCAGCAGCCCCACGCAGGTTTATGGCTACACCTTC
CASSPTQVYGYTF
>TRBV19|.|TRBJ2-7|TRBD1
TGTGCCAGTAGTATGGGACAGGGAGGGCCCTACGAGCAGTACTTC
CASSMGQGGPYEQYF
>TRBV5-1|.|TRBJ2-7|TRBD1
TGCGCCAGCAGCTTGATAGCAGGGGGTGCGGGTGAGCAGTACTTC
CASSLIAGGAGEQYF
>TRBV4-3|once|TRBJ2-1|TRBD2
TGCGCCAGCAGCCAACGGGTTATTAGCGGGCCTAACAATGAGCAGTTCTTC
CASSQRVISGPNNEQFF
>TRBV9|few|TRBJ2-5|TRBD1
TGTGCCAGCAGCGTAGCTGAACAGGGGGGCCGCAACGATGAGACCCAGTACTTC
CASSVAEQGGRNDETQYF
>TRBV9|.|TRBJ2-2|.
TGTGCCAGCAAAGGGGGGGGGAGTGACACCGGGGAGCTGTTTTTT
CASKGGGSDTGELFF
>TRBV7-2|.|TRBJ1-3|.
TGTGCCAGCAGCCTTCGCGCGCACTCTGGAAACACCATATATTTT
CASSLRAHSGNTIYF
>TRBV7-8|.|TRBJ2-5|.
TGTGCCAGCAGCCCCAAAGGCGGGGCCGCTACGTGGGAGCAGTACTTC
CASSPKGGAATWEQYF
>TRBV11-3|few|TRBJ2-1|TRBD1
TGTGCCAGCAGCTTAGTAACAGGGGCGTATGAGCAGTTCTTC
CASSLVTGAYEQFF
>TRBV6-5|.|TRBJ1-4|.
TGTGCCAGCAGCCAGGGGCAGATATTGCGCGAAAAACTGTTTTTT
CASSQGQILREKLFF
>TRBV27|.|TRBJ1-1|.
TGTGCCAGCAGTTTCCGCCAGGCTGGGTCGGCCATAATACGTTCAGGGACTGAAGCTTTCTTT
CASSFRQAGSAIIRSGTEAFF
>TRBV11-1|.|TRBJ1-2|.
TGTGCCAGCAGCAGGGGGGGGTATGGCTACACCTTC
CASSRGGYGYTF
>TRBV10-3|.|TRBJ1-1|.
TGTGCCATCAAGCTAGGGGAAGGTCGCACTGAAGCTTTCTTT
CAIKLGEGRTEAFF
>TRBV7-2|.|TRBJ2-1|.
TGTGCCAGCAGCCTCGTAACAGGGTTCTATGAGCAGTTCTTC
CASSLVTGFYEQFF
>TRBV7-9|once|TRBJ1-4|TRBD1
TGTGCCAGCAGCAAGACAGGGGGCTCGAGTAATGAAAAACTGTTTTTT
CASSKTGGSSNEKLFF
>TRBV18|.|TRBJ2-7|TRBD2
TGTGCCAGCTCACCACCGGGACTAGCGGGAGACGAGCAGTACTTC
CASSPPGLAGDEQYF
>TRBV6-4|.|TRBJ2-1|TRBD1
TGTGCCAGCAGTGACTCCCACAGGGGGGACTACAATGAGCAGTTCTTC
CASSDSHRGDYNEQFF
>TRBV15|.|TRBJ2-7|.
TGTGCCACCAGCAGATTCAGGAACTCCTACGAGCAGTACTTC
CATSRFRNSYEQYF
>TRBV9|.|TRBJ2-6|TRBD1
TGTGCCAGCAGCGTAAGAGACAGGGTAGGCACTGGGGCCAACGTCCTGACTTTC
CASSVRDRVGTGANVLTF
>TRBV5-5|.|TRBJ1-1|TRBD1
TGTGCCAGCAGCTTGGGACAGGGGGCGACTGAAGCTTTCTTT
CASSLGQGATEAFF
>TRBV11-3|.|TRBJ1-5|.
TGTGCCAGCAGCTTAGATGTTGAGTACAGGCCGCCCCATCAGCCCCAGCATTTT
CASSLDVEYRPPHQPQHF
>TRBV21-1|.|TRBJ1-1|.
TGTGCCAGCAGCAAACAAAGGGGGGGGATGAACACTGAAGCTTTCTTT
CASSKQRGGMNTEAFF
>TRBV6-5|.|TRBJ1-2|TRBD1
TGTGCCAGCAGTCCCCGACAGGGTAGCTATGGCTACACCTTC
CASSPRQGSYGYTF
>TRBV2|once|TRBJ1-5|.
TGTGCCAGCATGGGAGGGCAGGGCAATCAGCCCCAGCATTTT
CASMGGQGNQPQHF
>TRBV30|few|TRBJ2-1|.
TGTGCCTGGAGGGGAGTTTTGGGAAATGAGCAGTTCTTC
CAWRGVLGNEQFF
>TRBV5-4|.|TRBJ2-5|.
TGTGCCAGCAGCTTGGTGGCTGGTACCCAGTACTTC
CASSLVAGTQYF
>TRBV18|.|TRBJ1-3|.
TGTGCCAGCTCCCTGGGGAGCTCTGGAAACACCATATATTTT
CASSLGSSGNTIYF
>TRBV4-3|many|TRBJ2-1|.
TGCGCCAGCAGCCAAGATCTTTTCAAGACAGGATACAATGAGCAGTTCTTC
CASSQDLFKTGYNEQFF
>TRBV5-5|.|TRBJ2-2|TRBD1
TGTGCCAGCAGCCCCACCGGACAGGGGAACACCGGGGAGCTGTTTTTT
CASSPTGQGNTGELFF
>TRBV6-6|few|TRBJ2-1|.
TGTGCCAGCAGTTATAGGGAGATCTACAATGAGCAGTTCTTC
CASSYREIYNEQFF
>TRBV19|.|TRBJ1-1|TRBD1
TGTGCCAGTAGGGATCCCGGACAGGTTTTGAGCACTGAAGCTTTCTTT
CASRDPGQVLSTEAFF
>TRBV4-2|.|TRBJ2-7|.
TGTGCCAGCAGCTGGGGGCAAGGGGCTAGCTCCTACGAGCAGTACTTC
CASSWGQGASSYEQYF
>TRBV6-1|once|TRBJ2-1|.
TGTGCCAGCAGTCTTCAGGGGGGTGTCAATGAGCAGTTCTTC
CASSLQGGVNEQFF
>TRBV5-4|.|TRBJ1-6|.
TGTGCCAGCAGCTTGGGAGCGACAGCTAATTCACCCCTCCACTTT
CASSLGATANSPLHF
>TRBV6-5|.|TRBJ1-2|TRBD1
TGTGCCAGCAGTAAAGGACAGGGGCGCGGCTACACCTTC
CASSKGQGRGYTF
>TRBV19|.|TRBJ1-2|.
TGTGCCAGTAGTATCGTATTGCGAGGACTGACGACTAACTATGGCTACACCTTC
CASSIVLRGLTTNYGYTF
>TRBV30|.|TRBJ1-2|.
TGTGCCTGGAGACACAGGGCCAACTATGGCTACACCTTC
CAWRHRANYGYTF
>TRBV7-9|.|TRBJ2-3|.
TGTGCCAGCAGCTTAGCGACGGCAGGCCTCACAGATACGCAGTATTTT
CASSLATAGLTDTQYF
>TRBV5-4|.|TRBJ2-1|.
TGTGCCAGCAGCTTAGGAGGGGGGGCCTACAATGAGCAGTTCTTC
CASSLGGGAYNEQFF
>TRBV7-2|.|TRBJ2-5|TRBD2
TGTGCCAGCAGCTTAGGTCCCTCTAGCGGCCAAGAGACCCAGTACTTC
CASSLGPSSGQETQYF
>TRBV7-9|once|TRBJ2-7|.
TGTTCCAGCAGCTCCTTTCAAACAGGGAGCTCCTACGAGCAGTACTTC
CSSSSFQTGSSYEQYF
>TRBV6-5|.|TRBJ1-2|TRBD1
TGTGCCAGCAGAGGGACAGGGCGCTTCTATGGCTACACCTTC
CASRGTGRFYGYTF
>TRBV5-8|.|TRBJ2-7|.
TGTGCCAGCAGCTTGGGCGTGGGGGGGGCGAACTACGAGCAGTACTTC
CASSLGVGGANYEQYF
>TRBV5-6|.|TRBJ2-3|.
TGTGCCAGCAGCTTGGAGGCAGGGACAGATACGCAGTATTTT
CASSLEAGTDTQYF
>TRBV6-5|few|TRBJ2-5|.
TGTGCCAGCAGTCCCCCGGCGGGGCAAGAGACCCAGTACTTC
CASSPPAGQETQYF